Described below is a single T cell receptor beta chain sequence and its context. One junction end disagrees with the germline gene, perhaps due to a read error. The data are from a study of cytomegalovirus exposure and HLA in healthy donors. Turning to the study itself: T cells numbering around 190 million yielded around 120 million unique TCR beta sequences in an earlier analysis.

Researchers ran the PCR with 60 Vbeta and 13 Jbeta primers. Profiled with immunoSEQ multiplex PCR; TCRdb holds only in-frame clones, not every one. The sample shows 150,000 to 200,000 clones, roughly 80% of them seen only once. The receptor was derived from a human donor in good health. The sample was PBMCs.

Here the CDR3 DNA reads TGTTCCAGCAGCTTAGGGCCGAAGGGCTACACCTTC. It specifies CSSSLGPKGYTF. The chain carries TRBV7-9 and TRBJ1-2, with unresolved D. Germline assignment: CDR1 SEHNR and CDR2 FQNEAQ (reference sequence). The CDR3 has 12 residues.